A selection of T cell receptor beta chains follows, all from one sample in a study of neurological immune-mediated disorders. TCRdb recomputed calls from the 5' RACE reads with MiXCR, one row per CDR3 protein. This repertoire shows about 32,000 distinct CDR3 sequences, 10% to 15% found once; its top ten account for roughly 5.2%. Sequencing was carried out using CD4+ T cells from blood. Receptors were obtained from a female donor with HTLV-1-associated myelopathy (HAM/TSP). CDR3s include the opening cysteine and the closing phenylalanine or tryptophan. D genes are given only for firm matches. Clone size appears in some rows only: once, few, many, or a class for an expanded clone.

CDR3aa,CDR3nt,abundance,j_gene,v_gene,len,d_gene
CASSALAGDLNEQFF,TGTGCCAGCAGCGCACTAGCGGGGGATCTCAATGAGCAGTTCTTC,many,TRBJ2-1,TRBV7-2,15,TRBD2
CSASMVGANVLTF,TGCAGTGCTAGTATGGTTGGGGCCAACGTCCTGACTTTC,many,TRBJ2-6,TRBV20-1,13,.
CASSVTSGSADTQYF,TGTGCCAGCAGCGTAACTAGCGGGAGTGCAGATACGCAGTATTTT,.,TRBJ2-3,TRBV7-9,15,TRBD2
CSAKPGQGAGETQYF,TGCAGTGCTAAACCGGGACAGGGGGCGGGAGAGACCCAGTACTTC,many,TRBJ2-5,TRBV20-1,15,TRBD1
CASSQGPGRRNQPQHF,TGCGCCAGCAGCCAAGGACCGGGACGGAGAAATCAGCCCCAGCATTTT,many,TRBJ1-5,TRBV4-1,16,.
CASSPGQGGSDTQYF,TGTGCCAGCTCACCCGGACAGGGAGGTTCAGATACGCAGTATTTT,many,TRBJ2-3,TRBV18,15,TRBD1
CASSAPAYEQYF,TGTGCCAGCAGTGCACCTGCCTACGAGCAGTACTTC,many,TRBJ2-7,TRBV12-3/TRBV12-4,12,.
CASSPGGNTEAFF,TGTGCCAGCTCACCTGGGGGTAACACTGAAGCTTTCTTT,many,TRBJ1-1,TRBV18,13,.
CSASPGTSLEQYF,TGCAGTGCTAGCCCCGGGACTAGTCTCGAGCAGTACTTC,many,TRBJ2-7,TRBV20-1,13,TRBD2
CASSFFKGETQYF,TGCGCCAGCAGCTTCTTTAAGGGAGAGACCCAGTACTTC,many,TRBJ2-5,TRBV5-1,13,.
CASSSGLTNEQFF,TGTGCCAGCAGCTCGGGACTAACCAATGAGCAGTTCTTC,many,TRBJ2-1,TRBV11-2,13,TRBD2
CSVSTGFLGFHEQYF,TGCAGCGTTTCCACAGGGTTTTTGGGGTTTCACGAGCAGTACTTC,many,TRBJ2-7,TRBV29-1,15,.
CASSQDLTAGDTGELFF,TGCGCCAGCAGCCAAGATCTGACGGCAGGGGACACCGGGGAGCTGTTTTTT,many,TRBJ2-2,TRBV4-3,17,.
CASSPGGGSSYNEQFF,TGTGCCAGCAGCCCCGGCGGGGGCAGCTCCTACAATGAGCAGTTCTTC,many,TRBJ2-1,TRBV7-3,16,.
CASSPGTENTEAFF,TGTGCCAGCTCACCCGGGACAGAAAACACTGAAGCTTTCTTT,many,TRBJ1-1,TRBV18,14,TRBD1
CASSWRGGGALETQYF,TGTGCCAGCAGCTGGCGTGGAGGGGGGGCCTTAGAGACCCAGTACTTC,many,TRBJ2-5,TRBV7-3,16,.
CASSQGAGTTQPGYGYTF,TGTGCCAGCAGTCAAGGGGCCGGGACCACTCAACCCGGGTATGGCTACACCTTC,many,TRBJ1-2,TRBV5-5,18,.